This T cell receptor beta chain was profiled in a study of CXCR3-negative and CXCR3-positive naive CD8 T cells. The TRB cDNA libraries were prepared by 5' RACE with UMI labels. TCRdb re-called the 5' RACE reads and catalogs CDR3 proteins one per entry, DNA excluded. The sample table sets out some 67,000 distinct CDR3 sequences. The CDR3 is 14 amino acids. CDR1 is MNHEY and CDR2 is SMNVEV in the germline V gene (reference sequence). The chain recombines TRBV27 with TRBJ2-5; TCRdb gives TRBD2 as the D gene, but with no DNA this cannot be confirmed. Sequencing input: naive CXCR3- CD8+ T cells from blood. Regarding subset: CD45RO-CCR7+CD27+CD95- naive CD8+ T cells lacking CXCR3 (TNR3-). The origin of this receptor is a human donor in good health. Some clones in this sample may be carry-over from other donors' samples. CDR3 amino acids: CASLVEGVQETQYF.